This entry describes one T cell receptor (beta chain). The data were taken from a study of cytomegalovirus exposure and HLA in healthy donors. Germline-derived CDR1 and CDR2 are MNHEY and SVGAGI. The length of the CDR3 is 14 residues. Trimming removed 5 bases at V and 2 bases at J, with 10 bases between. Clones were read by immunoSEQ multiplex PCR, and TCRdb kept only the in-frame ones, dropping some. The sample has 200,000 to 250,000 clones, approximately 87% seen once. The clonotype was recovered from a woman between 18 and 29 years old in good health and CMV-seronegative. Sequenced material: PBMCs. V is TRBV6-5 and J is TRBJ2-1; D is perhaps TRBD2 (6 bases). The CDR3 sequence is CASSRDSTYNEQFF. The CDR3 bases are TGTGCCAGCAGTCGGGACTCCACCTACAATGAGCAGTTCTTC.